This T cell receptor (beta chain) came from a study of shared clonotypes between healthy human individuals. Findings of the study overall: Estimated richness was generally greater in naive than memory subsets.

CDR3 length: 13 amino acids. With 3 bases removed from V and 7 bases from J, the gap between germline ends came to 9 bases. Looked up from germline, CDR1 is KGHSH and CDR2 is LQKENI. In the original processing: ImmunoSEQ supplied junction-only sequences lacking quality scores, so filtering was different. Clones were read by immunoSEQ multiplex PCR, and TCRdb kept only the in-frame ones, dropping some. V, J and clone size are taken as reported in that table, and D and trimming were inferred from the DNA itself. The sample shows 2 million to 2.5 million clones, around 93% of them seen only once. CD45RO-negative, CCR7-selected cells formed the naive CD8 fraction, which excluded terminally differentiated effector memory CD45RA+ cells. With respect to this clone: What it binds is not known.

Sequenced sample: naive CD8+ T cells from PBMCs. The chain links TRBV18 to TRBJ1-4; possible D gene TRBD1, 6 bases. The TCR was taken from a man between 18 and 29 years old in good health. Some clones in this sample may be carry-over from other donors' samples. The CDR3 sequence is CASSPARGEKLFF. CDR3 nucleotides: TGTGCCAGCTCACCGGCCAGGGGTGAAAAACTGTTTTTT.